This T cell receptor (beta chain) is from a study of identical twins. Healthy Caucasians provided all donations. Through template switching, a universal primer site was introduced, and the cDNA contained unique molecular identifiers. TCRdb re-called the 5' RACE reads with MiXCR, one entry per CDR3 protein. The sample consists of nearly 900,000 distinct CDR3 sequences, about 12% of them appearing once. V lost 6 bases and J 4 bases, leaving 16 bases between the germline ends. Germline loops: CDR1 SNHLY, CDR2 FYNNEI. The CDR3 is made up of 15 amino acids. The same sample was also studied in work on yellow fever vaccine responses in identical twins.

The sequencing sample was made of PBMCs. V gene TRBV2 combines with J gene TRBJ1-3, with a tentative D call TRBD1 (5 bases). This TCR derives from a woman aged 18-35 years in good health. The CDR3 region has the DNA TGTGCCAGCAGGCAGGGAAGTGGAACAGGAAACACCATATATTTT. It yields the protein CASRQGSGTGNTIYF. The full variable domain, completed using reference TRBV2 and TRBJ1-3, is EPEVTQTPSHQVTQMGQEVILRCVPISNHLYFYWYRQILGQKVEFLVSFYNNEISEKSEIFDDQFSVERPDGSNFTLKIRSTKLEDSAMYFCASRQGSGTGNTIYFGEGSWLTVV.